This TCR beta chain stems from a study of T cell clonotyping in hematopoietic cell transplantation. Turning to the study itself: Recipient samples before transplant were obtained post-cytoreduction. Study-level points and caveats: Cells were unsorted, so CD4 and CD8 contributions were not separated.

This clone occurred a few times. The antigen is not known. This CDR3 is 15 amino acids long. Germline values: CDR1 MNHNY, CDR2 SVGAGI (reference sequence). Trimming removed 6 bases from V and 0 bases from J, with 12 bases in between. Assay used: immunoSEQ multiplex PCR; TCRdb lists only in-frame clones, some missing. There are about 21,000 clones in the sample; around 90% occur only once, and approximately 4% lies in the top ten. Time point noted: recipient sample about 28 days before transplant, after cytoreduction. The sample was peripheral blood mononuclear cells, taken before stem cell transplant. This sequence was found in a man in his late teens or twenties with biphenotypic leukemia. Some clones in this sample may be carry-over from other donors' samples. The chain couples TRBV6-6 to TRBJ1-3; D is uncertain. The CDR3 loop reads CASRQDAFSGNTIYF. The CDR3 bases are TGTGCCAGCAGACAAGACGCTTTCTCTGGAAACACCATATATTTT.